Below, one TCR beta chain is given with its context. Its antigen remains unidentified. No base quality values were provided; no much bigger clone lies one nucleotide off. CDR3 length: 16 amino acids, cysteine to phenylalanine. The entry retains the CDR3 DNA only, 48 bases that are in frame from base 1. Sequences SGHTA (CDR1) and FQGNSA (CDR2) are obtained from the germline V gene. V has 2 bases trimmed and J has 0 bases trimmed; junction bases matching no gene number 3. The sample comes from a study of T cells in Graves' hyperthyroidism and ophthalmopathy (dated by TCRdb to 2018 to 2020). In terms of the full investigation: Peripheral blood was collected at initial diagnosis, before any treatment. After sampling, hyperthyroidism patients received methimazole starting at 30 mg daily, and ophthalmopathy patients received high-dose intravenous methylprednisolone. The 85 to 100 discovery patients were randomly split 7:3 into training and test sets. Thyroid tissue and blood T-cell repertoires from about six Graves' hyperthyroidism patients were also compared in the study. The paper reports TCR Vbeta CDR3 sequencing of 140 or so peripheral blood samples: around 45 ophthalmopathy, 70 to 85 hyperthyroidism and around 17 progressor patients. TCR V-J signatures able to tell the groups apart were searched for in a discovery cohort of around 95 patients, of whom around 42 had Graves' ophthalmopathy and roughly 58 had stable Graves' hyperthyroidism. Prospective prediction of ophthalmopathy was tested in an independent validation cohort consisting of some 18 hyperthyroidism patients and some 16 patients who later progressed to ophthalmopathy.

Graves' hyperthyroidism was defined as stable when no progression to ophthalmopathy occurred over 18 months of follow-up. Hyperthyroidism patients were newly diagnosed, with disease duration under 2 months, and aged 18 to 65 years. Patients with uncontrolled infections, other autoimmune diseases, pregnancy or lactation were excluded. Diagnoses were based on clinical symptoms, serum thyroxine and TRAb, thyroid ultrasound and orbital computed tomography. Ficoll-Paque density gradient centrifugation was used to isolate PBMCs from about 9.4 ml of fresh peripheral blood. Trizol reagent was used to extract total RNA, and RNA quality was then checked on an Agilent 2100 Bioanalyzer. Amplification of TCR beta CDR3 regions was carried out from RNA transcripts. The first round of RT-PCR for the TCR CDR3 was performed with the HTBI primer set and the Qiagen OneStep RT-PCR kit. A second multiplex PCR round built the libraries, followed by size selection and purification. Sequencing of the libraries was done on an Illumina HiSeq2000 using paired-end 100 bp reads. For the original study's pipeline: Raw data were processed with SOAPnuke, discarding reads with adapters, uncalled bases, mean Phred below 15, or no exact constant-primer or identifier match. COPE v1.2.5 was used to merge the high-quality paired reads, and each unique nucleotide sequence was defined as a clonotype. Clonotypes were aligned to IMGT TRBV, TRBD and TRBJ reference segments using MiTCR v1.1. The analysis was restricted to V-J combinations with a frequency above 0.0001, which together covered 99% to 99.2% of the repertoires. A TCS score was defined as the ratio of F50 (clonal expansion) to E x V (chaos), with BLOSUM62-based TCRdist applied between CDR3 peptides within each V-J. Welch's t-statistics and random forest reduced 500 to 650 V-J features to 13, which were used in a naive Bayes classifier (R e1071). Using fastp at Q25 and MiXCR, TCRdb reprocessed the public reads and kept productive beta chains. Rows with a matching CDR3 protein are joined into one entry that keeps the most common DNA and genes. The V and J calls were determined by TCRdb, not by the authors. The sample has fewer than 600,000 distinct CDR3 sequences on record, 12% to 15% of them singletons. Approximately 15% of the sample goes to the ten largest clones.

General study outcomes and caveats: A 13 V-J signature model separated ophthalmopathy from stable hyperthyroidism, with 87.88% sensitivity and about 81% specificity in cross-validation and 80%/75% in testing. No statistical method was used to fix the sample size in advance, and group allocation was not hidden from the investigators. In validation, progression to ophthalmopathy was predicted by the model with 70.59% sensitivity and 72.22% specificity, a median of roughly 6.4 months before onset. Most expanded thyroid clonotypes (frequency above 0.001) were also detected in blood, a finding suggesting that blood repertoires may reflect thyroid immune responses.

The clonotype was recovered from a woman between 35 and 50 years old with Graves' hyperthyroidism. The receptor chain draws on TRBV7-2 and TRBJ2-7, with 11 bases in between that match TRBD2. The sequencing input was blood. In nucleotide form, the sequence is TGTGCCAGCAGCTTAACCGGGACTAGCGGCTCCTACGAGCAGTACTTC. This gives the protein CASSLTGTSGSYEQYF. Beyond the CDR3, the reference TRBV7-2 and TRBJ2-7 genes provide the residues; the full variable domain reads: GAGVSQSPSNKVTEKGKDVELRCDPISGHTALYWYRQSLGQGLEFLIYFQGNSAPDKSGLPSDRFSAERTGGSVSTLTIQRTQQEDSAVYLCASSLTGTSGSYEQYFGPGTRLTVT.